This T cell receptor beta chain was observed in a study of beta chain features in type 1 diabetes. Study information: Across the samples, 100 million to 130 million sorted cells were examined in total.

CD4+ cells of the naive, central memory, regulatory and stem cell-like memory types were sorted via CD45RO/CCR7/CD25/CD127/CD95/CD27. Sorted populations all had greater than 95% purity. As regards this clone: Antigen: not known.

TCRB transcripts that were expressed got sequenced, as all of the isolated RNA had been reverse transcribed. TCRdb's table, derived via immunoSEQ multiplex PCR, lists solely in-frame clones and lacks some. The data contain 350,000 to 450,000 clones, about 15% of them singletons. Findings and caveats of the study: When VDJ junctions were examined, type 1 diabetes patients showed fewer insertions and more deletions.

V was cut by 4 bases and J by 5 bases, with 12 bases left in between. The CDR3 extends over 13 amino acids. The germline V gene has CDR1 SGDLS and CDR2 YYNGEE. Sequences were obtained from naive CD4+ T cells from blood. This receptor was identified in a woman aged 18-29 years in good health. The chain has TRBV9 and TRBJ1-1; TRBD1 is a possible D gene (5 bases). The CDR3 spells CASSRLGRTEAFF. CDR3 in DNA: TGTGCCAGCAGCCGCTTGGGGCGAACTGAAGCTTTCTTT.